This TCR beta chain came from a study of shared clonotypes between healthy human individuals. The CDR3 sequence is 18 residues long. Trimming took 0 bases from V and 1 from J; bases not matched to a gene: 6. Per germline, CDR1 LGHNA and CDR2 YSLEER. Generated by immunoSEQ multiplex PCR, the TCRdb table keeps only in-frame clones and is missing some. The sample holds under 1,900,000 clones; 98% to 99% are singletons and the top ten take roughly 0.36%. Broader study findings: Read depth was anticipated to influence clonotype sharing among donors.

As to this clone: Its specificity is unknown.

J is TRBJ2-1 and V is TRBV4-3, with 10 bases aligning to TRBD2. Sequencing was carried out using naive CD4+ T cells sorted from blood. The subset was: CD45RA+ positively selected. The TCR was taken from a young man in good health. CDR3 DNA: TGCGCCAGCAGCCAAGATTTAGCGGGAGGTAATTCCTACAATGAGCAGTTCTTC. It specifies CASSQDLAGGNSYNEQFF.